Below, one TCR beta chain is given with its context. Its matching antigen is unknown. The sample belongs to a study of T cell repertoires in cytomegalovirus infection. From the reads, TCRdb called clonotypes with MiXCR, one entry per CDR3 protein. The sample lists fewer than 650,000 distinct CDR3 sequences, almost 40% occurring once. This CDR3 has 16 amino acids. V was shortened by 1 base and J by 0 bases, with 13 bases between the two germline ends. Germline V gene data show CDR1 as DFQATT and CDR2 as SNEGSKA (reference sequence). V usage is TRBV20-1 and J usage is TRBJ1-3; D gene unclear. The clonotype originates from a human donor in good health (CMV status not recorded). Some clones in this sample may be carry-over from other donors' samples. The source was cultured PBMCs, collected from culture after CMV antigen stimulation. DNA for the CDR3: TGCAGTGCTAGAGTTTCAGGCCAACCCTCTGGAAACACCATATATTTT. This codes for CSARVSGQPSGNTIYF.